The 13 T cell receptor beta chains listed next were all sequenced from one sample in a study of T cell changes during pregnancy in multiple sclerosis. TCRdb's table, derived via immunoSEQ multiplex PCR, lists solely in-frame clones and lacks some. The data hold tens of thousands of clones, with 85% to 95% observed a single time. The sequenced sample was CD8+ T cells from peripheral blood mononuclear cells, obtained in the third trimester of pregnancy. These receptor sequences come from a female donor with multiple sclerosis, enrolled in a pregnancy study.

The gene calls are TRBV5-6 and TRBJ1-5; 7 nucleotides agree with TRBD1. The J segment lost 7 bases and the V segment lost 3 bases, leaving 10 bases of the junction unmatched. The CDR3 extends over 15 amino acids. Per the germline V gene, CDR1 is SGHDT and CDR2 is YYEEEE. The CDR3 is CASSYGSGGRQPQHF. CDR3 nucleotides: TGTGCCAGCAGCTATGGTTCAGGGGGACGGCAGCCCCAGCATTTT.

Only one count was recorded for this clone. The V gene is TRBV5-8, the J gene TRBJ2-1; tentative D call: TRBD2 (7 bases). CDR1 is SGHTS, CDR2 YDEGEE, per germline. The CDR3 has 12 amino acids. Deletions cut 3 bases from V and 10 bases from J, with 11 bases between. CDR3 coding DNA: TGTGCCAGCAGCTCCGGGGGGCTCGAGCAGTTCTTC. As protein: CASSSGGLEQFF.

This clone was detected only once. The chain combines TRBV4-1 with TRBJ2-1; 10 positions match TRBD2. Germline CDR1 is MGHRA and CDR2 is YSYEKL. V dropped 5 bases and J dropped 3; count of bases not matched to a gene: 7. The CDR3 length is 16 residues. The CDR3 is CASSAQRGGFYNEQFF. CDR3 sequence (DNA): TGCGCCAGCAGCGCCCAGCGGGGGGGCTTCTACAATGAGCAGTTCTTC.

The chain couples TRBV6-1 to TRBJ1-2, with 8 bases that match TRBD1. The CDR3 runs 13 residues. Germline CDR1 and CDR2: MNHNS and SASEGT. V shed 5 bases, J shed 8 bases, and the junction held 7 bases outside the gene matches. CDR3 nucleotides: TGTGCCAGCAGTCTCCCGACAGGGGAAGGCTACACCTTC. Residues: CASSLPTGEGYTF.

This chain connects TRBV9 to TRBJ2-7, with D possibly TRBD2 on 6 matching bases. In germline, CDR1 is SGDLS, CDR2 YYNGEE. This CDR3 contains 15 residues. Trimming shortened V by 5 bases and J by 4 bases, and 19 bases separated the two germline ends. CDR3 residues: CASSATPGLVYEQYF. In DNA, the CDR3 is TGTGCCAGCAGTGCAACCCCGGGACTGGTTTACGAGCAGTACTTC.

The chain recombines TRBV19 with TRBJ2-7, with TRBD1 matching over 7 bases. The V and J ends lost 1 base and 0 bases, in that order; junction bases with no gene match: 3. Germline assignment: CDR1 LNHDA and CDR2 SQIVND (reference sequence). This CDR3 has 15 amino acids. CDR3 region: CASSIGRGLSYEQYF. CDR3 bases: TGTGCCAGTAGTATAGGTAGGGGGCTCTCCTACGAGCAGTACTTC.

The chain recombines TRBV29-1 with TRBJ1-2, with 8 bases matching TRBD1. The CDR3 length is 13 residues. The germline V gene has CDR1 SQVTM and CDR2 ANQGSEA. The V gene end was trimmed by 7 bases and the J gene end by 4 bases; junction bases not matched to a gene: 8. The CDR3 bases are TGCAGCGCCTCGACAGGGGAGGGCTATGGCTACACCTTC. Translating gives CSASTGEGYGYTF.

This rearrangement joins TRBV19 to TRBJ2-1; D is ambiguous. The CDR3 extends over 12 amino acids. Germline CDR1 reads LNHDA; CDR2 reads SQIVND (reference sequence). V lost 4 bases and J lost 10, with 11 bases in between. Here the CDR3 reads CASSREPYEQFF. The CDR3 bases are TGTGCCAGTAGTAGAGAGCCCTACGAGCAGTTCTTC.

The chain uses TRBV4-1 and TRBJ1-1; TRBD1 aligns across 9 bases. The CDR3 loop spans 14 amino acids. V lost 1 base, J lost 4 bases, and 1 base stayed unmatched. In germline, CDR1 is MGHRA, CDR2 YSYEKL. The CDR3 nucleotides read TGCGCCAGCAGCCAAGCGGGACAGGGCACTGAAGCTTTCTTT. The encoded protein is CASSQAGQGTEAFF.

The gene calls are TRBV27 and TRBJ1-5; D remains ambiguous. This CDR3 is 12 amino acids long. The germline V and J ends were trimmed by 4 bases and 5 bases, with 6 bases remaining between them. CDR1 is MNHEY, CDR2 SMNVEV, per germline (reference sequence). The CDR3 DNA sequence: TGTGCCAGCAGTTCCAATCATCAGCCCCAGCATTTT. It is translated as CASSSNHQPQHF.

CDR3 amino acids: CASSTSGGPTDTQYF. CDR3 nucleotides: TGTGCCAGCAGTACTAGCGGGGGGCCCACAGATACGCAGTATTTT. V and J are TRBV2 and TRBJ2-3; 12 positions agree with TRBD2. V shed 5 bases and J 2 bases; nucleotides not matched to a gene: 2. There are 15 residues in the CDR3. CDR1 is SNHLY, CDR2 FYNNEI, per germline.

As DNA, the CDR3 is TGTGCCAGTAGTATACGGGTCCATCAGCCCCAGCATTTT. Translating gives CASSIRVHQPQHF. The genes are TRBV19 and TRBJ1-5; D is unresolved. V was cut by 2 bases and J by 5 bases, with 7 bases left in between. The CDR3 has 13 amino acids. Germline assignment: CDR1 LNHDA and CDR2 SQIVND (reference sequence).

A single count supports this clone. The chain employs TRBV5-1 and TRBJ2-7; D is unresolved. The CDR3 runs 14 residues. The V gene lost 3 bases and the J gene lost 9 bases, with 19 bases spanning the gap. Germline values: CDR1 SGHRS, CDR2 YFSETQ. CDR3 nucleotides: TGCGCCAGCAGCTCAGAAAGGCACCCCTCGGGGCAGTACTTC. As protein: CASSSERHPSGQYF.